This T cell receptor (beta chain) comes out of a study of T-cell memory formation after mild COVID-19. Study-level results: CD8+ contracting clones occupied EMRA, while CD4+ ones occupied mainly CM and EM. Memory sampled before infection contained some responding clones, suggesting cross-reactive memory joined.

TCRdb reprocessed the 5' RACE reads via MiXCR and lists one record per CDR3 protein. Of a few hundred thousand distinct CDR3 sequences detected, about 22% appear once; the ten largest clones hold 7% to 9%. Germline V gene sequence: CDR1 KGHSH, CDR2 LQKENI. This CDR3 contains 18 residues. Trimming removed 0 bases at V and 0 bases at J, with 16 bases between. This clonotype was observed a handful of times. Its antigen is still unknown. This sequence originates from an adult woman who had mild COVID-19 (a few samples of this study predate the infection). Cell type and time point are not known. V gene TRBV18 combines with J gene TRBJ2-3; TRBD2 is a possible D gene (7 bases). Sequenced material: PBMCs or a T cell subset sorted from them (not recorded which). The chain's CDR3 is CASSPPVRGRLSTDTQYF. CDR3 in DNA: TGTGCCAGCTCACCACCGGTGCGGGGGCGTTTAAGCACAGATACGCAGTATTTT.